The TCR beta chain under discussion was sequenced for a study of blood T cell repertoires in COVID-19. Study background: Samples of COVID-19 (acute and convalescent) were obtained from the United States, Italy and Spain. In each case, the material was cDNA or gDNA derived from T cells, B-cell-depleted T cells, or PBMCs.

Here immunoSEQ multiplex PCR was the method, and the copy in TCRdb shows in-frame clones only, minus some. The sample holds more than 95,000 clones, 90% seen once. The CDR3 is 13 amino acids. The germline V and J ends were trimmed by 5 bases and 5 bases, with 13 bases remaining between them. Germline CDR1 reads SGHTA; CDR2 reads FQGTGA. The chain has TRBV7-3 and TRBJ2-7, with D perhaps matching TRBD2 (6 bases). The TCR sequence derives from a human donor with active COVID-19. The donor label of this sample is uncertain. The sequenced sample consisted of peripheral blood. The CDR3 loop is CASSRRDSDEQYF. CDR3 nucleotide sequence: TGTGCCAGCAGCCGTCGGGACTCGGACGAGCAGTACTTC.